A selection of T cell receptor beta chains follows, all from one sample in a study of T cells in localized non-small cell lung cancer. Generated by immunoSEQ multiplex PCR, the TCRdb table keeps only in-frame clones and is missing some. The sample consists of some 90,000 clones, roughly 90% of them appearing once. Sequences were derived from peripheral blood, sampled before any cancer treatment. The receptors come from a man aged 40 to 69 with stage I squamous cell lung carcinoma. The CDR3 runs from the conserved cysteine through the conserved F or W. The D gene is left open where the match is weak. Clone size is stated in some rows and not others, as once, few, many or a class when expanded.

TRBV10-2	TRBJ1-1	-	-	TGCGCCAGCAGCTCCCCCAGACCGGGCTCGGCCATGAACACTGAAGCTTTCTTT	CASSSPRPGSAMNTEAFF
TRBV5-4	TRBJ2-5	-	-	TGTGCCAGCAGCGCCGGGGGAGTCCAAGAGACCCAGTACTTC	CASSAGGVQETQYF
TRBV7-2	TRBJ2-2	-	TRBD2	TGTGCCAGCAGCTTAACGGGGGGAGGCACCGGGGAGCTGTTTTTT	CASSLTGGGTGELFF
TRBV10-3	TRBJ2-1	-	-	TGTGCCATCAGCTCCGGGTTAAGCTCCTACAATGAGCAGTTCTTC	CAISSGLSSYNEQFF
TRBV29-1	TRBJ1-1	-	-	TGCAGCGCGGACAGAAACACTGAAGCTTTCTTT	CSADRNTEAFF
TRBV5-1	TRBJ2-7	-	-	TGCGCCAGCAGCACGACAGGCCTGAAGTCCTACGAGCAGTACTTC	CASSTTGLKSYEQYF
TRBV7-8	TRBJ1-5	-	-	TGTGCCAGCAGCTTAAGGGGCCCTGCGGATCAGCCCCAGCATTTT	CASSLRGPADQPQHF
TRBV18	TRBJ1-3	-	-	TGTGCCAGCAAGCCTTACGGGGGGACCGGAAACACCATATATTTT	CASKPYGGTGNTIYF
TRBV20-1	TRBJ1-2	few	-	TGCAGTGCCTACCTAAATTATGGCTACACCTTC	CSAYLNYGYTF
TRBV7-2	TRBJ1-5	once	-	TGTGCCAGCAGCCCAAACTTGAGCAATCAGCCCCAGCATTTT	CASSPNLSNQPQHF
TRBV11-2	TRBJ1-3	-	-	TGTGCCAGCAGCTTAGTACAGGGTGGACGGGGAAACACCATATATTTT	CASSLVQGGRGNTIYF
TRBV5-5	TRBJ1-2	-	-	TGTGCCAGCAGCTTTTCGATGGACTATGGCTACACCTTC	CASSFSMDYGYTF
TRBV19	TRBJ1-1	once	-	TGTGCCAGTAGTTCTCAAAGGGGCACTGAAGCTTTCTTT	CASSSQRGTEAFF
TRBV14	TRBJ1-1	once	TRBD1	TGTGCCAGCAGCCGGGACAGGGGCACTGAAGCTTTCTTT	CASSRDRGTEAFF
TRBV2	TRBJ2-2	-	-	TGTGCCAGCAGTGAAGAGGGTTTCAACACCGGGGAGCTGTTTTTT	CASSEEGFNTGELFF
TRBV4-2	TRBJ1-2	few	TRBD1	TGTGCCAGCAGCCTTCAGACAGGGAAGGGCTATGGCTACACCTTC	CASSLQTGKGYGYTF
TRBV10-3	TRBJ2-5	-	-	TGTGCCATCAGCAGGAAGCCCGAAGAGACCCAGTACTTC	CAISRKPEETQYF
TRBV5-1	TRBJ2-1	-	-	TGCGCCAGCAGCTACCTCAGGGACTACAATGAGCAGTTCTTC	CASSYLRDYNEQFF
TRBV21-1	TRBJ2-7	-	-	TGTGCCAGCAGCAAAGAGCGGGAGGGACGGCACTACGAGCAGTACTTC	CASSKEREGRHYEQYF
TRBV5-1	TRBJ2-2	-	-	TGCGCCAGCAGCAGACAGGATTACACCGGGGAGCTGTTTTTT	CASSRQDYTGELFF
TRBV9	TRBJ1-1	few	-	TGTGCCAGCAGCGTAGACAACAGCGAAGCTTTCTTT	CASSVDNSEAFF
TRBV5-1	TRBJ1-2	-	-	TGCGCCAGCAGCTTGGGACCACAGGCGAAAGGCTACACCTTC	CASSLGPQAKGYTF
TRBV7-2	TRBJ2-1	-	-	TGTGCCAGCAGCTTAGCCCACCAGCGCCAGCAGTTCTTC	CASSLAHQRQQFF
TRBV21-1	TRBJ2-7	few	-	TGTGCCAGCCGTAAAACAGGGGCGGGGGAGCAGTACTTC	CASRKTGAGEQYF
TRBV2	TRBJ2-5	-	-	TGTGCCAGCAGTGACAGGGGTGTGGGCCAAGAGACCCAGTACTTC	CASSDRGVGQETQYF
TRBV2	TRBJ1-3	-	-	TGTGCCAGCACCGTGGAGGGCTCTGGAAACACCATATATTTT	CASTVEGSGNTIYF
TRBV2	TRBJ1-6	few	-	TGTGCCAGCAGGGATCCAGGGGTGTCCTATAATTCACCCCTCCACTTT	CASRDPGVSYNSPLHF
TRBV11-2	TRBJ1-3	-	TRBD1	TGTGCCAGCAGCTTACCCCAGACAGGGCCTGCTGGAAACACCATATATTTT	CASSLPQTGPAGNTIYF
TRBV7-8	TRBJ2-3	-	TRBD1	TGTGCCAGCAGCTACCGGACAGGAGGCACAGATACGCAGTATTTT	CASSYRTGGTDTQYF
TRBV11-2	TRBJ2-7	few	TRBD2	TGTGCCAGCAGCGGCCGAACTAGCGGGGCTAGCTCCTACGAGCAGTACTTC	CASSGRTSGASSYEQYF
TRBV7-9	TRBJ1-2	-	-	TGTGCCAGCAGCTTAGTGTCTCTAATAGCTAACTATGGCTACACCTTC	CASSLVSLIANYGYTF
TRBV9	TRBJ1-2	-	-	TGTGCCAGCAGCCCCCGGGACATAAAAGGCTACACCTTC	CASSPRDIKGYTF
TRBV7-2	TRBJ1-1	-	-	TGTGCCAGCAGCTTACTACTAACAGCCTTCCAGAACACTGAAGCTTTCTTT	CASSLLLTAFQNTEAFF
TRBV11-2	TRBJ1-1	-	-	TGTGCCAGCAGCAAAAGGGAGATGAACACTGAAGCTTTCTTT	CASSKREMNTEAFF
TRBV9	TRBJ2-1	-	-	TGTGCCAGCAGCGTAGCGACGGGCACTTACAATGAGCAGTTCTTC	CASSVATGTYNEQFF
TRBV6-5	TRBJ1-2	-	TRBD1	TGTGCCAGCAGAAGACAGGGGGCGCGGGGCTACACCTTC	CASRRQGARGYTF
TRBV5-1	TRBJ2-2	-	TRBD1	TGCGCCAGCAGCAAGAACGGACAGGGGGGAACCGGGGAGCTGTTTTTT	CASSKNGQGGTGELFF
TRBV6-5	TRBJ2-1	-	TRBD1	TGTGCCAGCAAGACAGGGTGGGTCGATGAGCAGTTCTTC	CASKTGWVDEQFF
TRBV19	TRBJ2-6	-	-	TGTGCCAGTAGTTACTGGGCGGGCTCTGGGGCCAACGTCCTGACTTTC	CASSYWAGSGANVLTF
TRBV7-2	TRBJ1-6	-	-	TGTGCCAGCAGCTTAGCGGTTCCTTCACCCCTCCACTTT	CASSLAVPSPLHF
TRBV5-1	TRBJ2-1	-	-	TGCGCCAGCAGCTTGCAGGGAAGAAGGAGCTCCTACAATGAGCAGTTCTTC	CASSLQGRRSSYNEQFF
TRBV7-9	TRBJ1-6	-	-	TGTGCCAGCAGCTTAGGAGGGAACAATTCACCCCTCCACTTT	CASSLGGNNSPLHF
TRBV10-1	TRBJ1-2	-	-	TGCGCCAGCAGTGAGTTAGGCCAGGAGCAAGGAGGCTACACCTTC	CASSELGQEQGGYTF
TRBV6-1	TRBJ1-1	-	-	TGTGCCAGCAGTGAAAGGGGCGGAGAGAACACTGAAGCTTTCTTT	CASSERGGENTEAFF